The present T cell receptor beta chain was sequenced within a study of patients and donors after allogeneic stem cell transplantation. There are a few counts of this clonotype. There are 14 residues in the CDR3. Germline assignment: CDR1 DFQATT and CDR2 SNEGSKA (reference sequence). V lost 1 base, J lost 4 bases, and 13 bases lay in between. One entry per CDR3 protein results from TCRdb running MiXCR on the RT-PCR reads. Here the sample spans around 160,000 distinct CDR3 sequences, over 25% being singletons. V is TRBV20-1 and J is TRBJ1-2, with unresolved D. Sequenced material: blood, either unsorted or a sorted T cell fraction (not recorded which). This sequence was found in a human donor who was either an allogeneic HSCT recipient or a stem cell or donor lymphocyte infusion donor (not recorded which). It is not recorded whose cells these are; they may come from a transplant donor. In nucleotides, the CDR3 is TGCAGTGCTAGAGGCACACGGGAGGGCTATGGCTACACCTTC. Translated: CSARGTREGYGYTF.